Here is one T cell receptor beta chain with its context. What it recognizes is unknown. This sample stems from a study of cytomegalovirus exposure and HLA in healthy donors. Study as a whole: An analysis done earlier identified more than 100 million unique TCR beta sequences from 200 million or so T cells. Whole-study findings and limits: Within an earlier analysis, most TCR beta V segments proved productive either about 87% or about 30% of the time.

Researchers ran the PCR with 60 Vbeta and 13 Jbeta primers. Authors' data handling: In a later analysis, of some 80 million unique beta chains, about 12 million appeared in at least two donors. The repertoire was sequenced with immunoSEQ multiplex PCR; TCRdb's copy has only in-frame clones and lacks some. That table supplies the V and J calls and clone size; D and trimming were determined from the DNA. The sample records some 110,000 clones, about 86% being singletons. At the time of sampling, donors were nominally healthy, though unrecorded immune exposures were likely. The CDR3 contains 13 residues. CDR1 is MNHNS, CDR2 SASEGT, per germline. Trimming removed 7 bases from V and 7 bases from J; junction bases left unmatched: 6.

This clonotype was obtained from a woman aged 30 to 39 in good health and CMV-seronegative. V is TRBV6-1 and J is TRBJ2-1; 8 bases are shared with TRBD2. Sequenced sample: PBMCs. CDR3 residues: CASTSGTRNEQFF. In nucleotides, the CDR3 is TGTGCCAGCACGTCCGGGACTAGAAATGAGCAGTTCTTC.